This entry lists 7 T cell receptor beta chains sequenced from one sample in a study of blood T cells in healthy people across ages. A J-beta primer mix and a sample-barcoded 5' primer were used in a second PCR of roughly 6 to 11 cycles. Each CDR3 protein gets one entry after TCRdb re-called the 5' RACE reads with MiXCR. Among hundreds of thousands of distinct CDR3 sequences, around three fifths were seen once, and the ten largest hold over 35%. Source material: blood. The receptors stem from a man aged 55 to 70 in good health.

The genes are TRBV6-2 or TRBV6-3 and TRBJ2-2, with TRBD2 identical over 7 bases. The CDR3 is made up of 15 amino acids. With 4 bases clipped from V and 4 bases from J, the junction kept 6 bases outside the gene matches. Germline V CDR1 and CDR2: MNHEY, SVGEGT. The CDR3 spells CASSWGLPITGELFF. The CDR3 nucleotides read TGTGCCAGCAGTTGGGGACTACCAATCACCGGGGAGCTGTTTTTT.

This chain links TRBV6-1 with TRBJ1-2; maybe TRBD1 (5 bases). In germline, CDR1 is MNHNS, CDR2 SASEGT. The CDR3 extends over 15 amino acids. The V and J ends lost 1 base and 0 bases respectively, with 9 bases between them. The DNA for the CDR3 is TGTGCCAGCAGTGAAGGGCCGACAGCTAACTATGGCTACACCTTC. This translates into CASSEGPTANYGYTF.

The chain couples TRBV28 to TRBJ1-6, with D unresolved. This CDR3 has 19 residues. The germline V gene has CDR1 MDHEN and CDR2 SYDVKM. Deletions cut 3 bases from V and 6 bases from J, with 24 bases between. The CDR3: CASSFLTFKRREANSPLHF. The CDR3 bases are TGTGCCAGCAGTTTCCTAACTTTCAAGCGGCGCGAGGCTAATTCACCCCTCCACTTT.

The chain recombines TRBV4-1 with TRBJ2-7; 8 bases fit TRBD2. The CDR3 contains 18 residues. V lost 0 bases and J lost 4; bases outside the gene matches: 14. CDR1 MGHRA and CDR2 YSYEKL come from the germline V gene. The CDR3 spells CASSQDDKLAGGAYEQYF. CDR3 in DNA: TGCGCCAGCAGCCAAGATGATAAGCTGGCGGGGGGAGCTTACGAGCAGTACTTC.

The J gene is TRBJ2-3, the V gene TRBV6-2 or TRBV6-3; 7 bases align to TRBD2. The CDR3 runs to 13 residues. Germline assignment: CDR1 MNHEY and CDR2 SVGEGT. V shed 9 bases and J 6 bases; nucleotides not matched to a gene: 9. The chain's CDR3 is CARLGTTADTQYF. CDR3 coding DNA: TGTGCCAGGCTCGGGACTACTGCGGATACGCAGTATTTT.

The V call is TRBV11-2, the J call TRBJ2-5; D might be TRBD1 (8 bases). The germline V gene encodes CDR1 SGHAT and CDR2 FQNNGV. This CDR3 is built from 15 residues. Trimming stripped 3 bases from V and 5 bases from J, with 16 bases between. The DNA for the CDR3 is TGTGCCAGCAGCTTTCTTGGACAGGGAGGGGAGACCCAGTACTTC. This gives the protein CASSFLGQGGETQYF.

This clonotype has a handful of counts. The CDR3 DNA sequence: TGTGCCAGCAGCTTAGGGACTCTAGCGGGGGAAGGAGAGACCCAGTACTTC. This gives the protein CASSLGTLAGEGETQYF. The chain links TRBV11-2 to TRBJ2-5, with 10 bases aligning to TRBD2. The germline V gene encodes CDR1 SGHAT and CDR2 FQNNGV. The trim removed 1 base at V and 4 bases at J, leaving 9 bases unmatched. CDR3 length equals 17 residues.